The T cell receptor (beta chain) under discussion was sequenced for a study of blood T cell repertoires in COVID-19 (dated by TCRdb to between 2020 and 2021). About the study as a whole: Samples covering the acute and convalescent phases of COVID-19 were provided by collaborators in the United States, Italy and Spain. The material from the prospective study consisted of cDNA or gDNA derived from T cells, B-cell-depleted T cells, or PBMCs. A de-identified subject ID, COVID-19 status, age in years and sex were almost always included in the sample metadata. The repertoires were released in a freely available public database intended as a resource for research on the immune response to SARS-CoV-2. Where available, HLA class I and class II types were obtained from metadata supplied by the sample provider rather than from assay-based typing. The samples were drawn from two sources: the first 160 participants of the ongoing ImmuneRACE study, and 1,254 subjects contributed by 6 global collaborators. Subjects who had been exposed to COVID-19, were actively infected with it, or had recovered from it provided the deeply sampled blood TCRbeta repertoires that made up the dataset. General study outcomes and caveats: How much clinical and demographic metadata was included differed by source and by participant, and the metadata was provided uncurated.

CDR1 and CDR2 were assigned from the germline V gene as SGHTA and FQGNSA. V is clipped by 5 bases and J by 11 bases, and the sequence between their germline boundaries is 16 bases long. Spanning cysteine to phenylalanine, the CDR3 consists of 13 amino acids. Only CDR3 DNA remains: 39 bases, in frame from the first base. On this clone: Which antigen it targets is not known. The sample holds no much larger clone one base away, and base qualities are not on file.

Collaborating institutions collected whole blood in K2EDTA tubes following their own protocols. For TCRbeta analysis, collaborators shipped samples as frozen whole blood, isolated PBMCs, or DNA extracted from either of those sample types. TCRbeta CDR3 regions were amplified from genomic DNA by means of the immunoSEQ Assay, a bias-controlled multiplex PCR. In the paper's pipeline: Within the assay, amplification of reference gene primers was used to estimate how many nucleated cells each sample contained. Sequence reads were collapsed and filtered to measure the absolute abundance of every unique TCRbeta CDR3 rearrangement. For each sample, productive Simpson clonality was calculated as the square root of Simpson's diversity index across productive rearrangements. Entries here come from immuneACCESS through TCRdb and include only in-frame sequences with V and J called. Some clones fail to appear in such tables; in the studies checked, an unresolved V gene covers under half of the shortfall, and the cause of the remainder is unknown. V and J calls and clone size come straight from that table; D and trimming were deduced from the DNA. The sample profile shows roughly 180,000 clones; 65% to 90% of them were found once. Around 8.3% of the sample lies in the top ten.

Recombination connected TRBV7-2 to TRBJ1-5, with the D gene uncertain. The sequenced sample consisted of peripheral blood. The sequence derives from a man aged 60 to 75 with acute or convalescent COVID-19. The CDR3 here reads CASSLERGTSQHF. The DNA is TGTGCCAGCAGCCTCGAACGGGGTACGTCCCAGCATTTT.